In this sample, the clone carrying this T cell receptor beta chain turned up a few times. Antigen unknown. The junction does not match germline at one end; this may be a read error. From germline, CDR1 is SSHAT and CDR2 FNYEAQ (reference sequence). The CDR3 is 15 residues long. Conversion of TCR transcripts into cDNA relied on 5'RACE template switching, which added a universal primer site and UMIs. TCRdb fed the 5' RACE reads into MiXCR, producing one record per CDR3 protein. The sample carries over 250,000 distinct CDR3 sequences, about 4% recorded once. The data belong to a study of T cells after yellow fever vaccination. About the study: Where fractions had low cell numbers, libraries were prepared from them with the SMART-Seq v4 Ultra Low Input RNA kit. Overall study results and limits: Although the secondary response was weaker, it peaked faster, at day 5 versus 15.

The receptor comes from a man aged 18 to 30 who received the YFV17D yellow fever vaccine. The chain is built from TRBV7-7 and TRBJ2-3, with TRBD2 matching over 10 bases. The source material was PBMCs, sampled 5 days after the yellow fever booster vaccination. The CDR3 sequence: CASSRAGGPLDTQYF. The CDR3 coding sequence is TGTGCTAGCAGCCGAGCGGGGGGGCCGTTAGATACGCAGTATTTT.